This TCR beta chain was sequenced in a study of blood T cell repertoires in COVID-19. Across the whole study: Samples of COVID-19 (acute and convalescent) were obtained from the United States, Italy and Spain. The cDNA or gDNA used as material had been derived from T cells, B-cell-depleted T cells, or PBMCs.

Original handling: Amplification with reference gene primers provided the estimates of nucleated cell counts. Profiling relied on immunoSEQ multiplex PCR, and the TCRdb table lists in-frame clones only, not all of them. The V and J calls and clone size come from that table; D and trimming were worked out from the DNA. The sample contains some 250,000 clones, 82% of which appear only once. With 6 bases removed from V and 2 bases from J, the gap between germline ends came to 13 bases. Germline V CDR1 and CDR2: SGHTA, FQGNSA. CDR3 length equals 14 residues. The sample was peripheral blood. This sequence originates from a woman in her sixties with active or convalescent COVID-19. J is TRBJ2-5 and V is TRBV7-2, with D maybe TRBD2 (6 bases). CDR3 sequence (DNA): TGTGCCAGCAGACCCGGGGGTGGGCAAGAGACCCAGTACTTC. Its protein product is CASRPGGGQETQYF.